The 24 T cell receptor beta chains below were found in one sample sequenced in a study of cytomegalovirus exposure and HLA in healthy donors. The PCR employed 60 Vbeta primers together with 13 Jbeta primers. Sequencing was performed with immunoSEQ multiplex PCR; in TCRdb, only in-frame clones are kept and a portion is missing. The sample carries more than 60,000 clones, under 85% recorded once. What was sequenced was PBMCs. The receptors shown here come from a young woman in good health and CMV-seronegative.

The chain joins TRBV25-1 to TRBJ2-5; 9 nucleotides line up with TRBD1. Germline assignment: CDR1 MGHDK and CDR2 SYGVNS. CDR3 length equals 16 residues. J gave up 2 bases and V 6 bases, and 10 bases lay outside the gene matches. The DNA of the CDR3 is TGTGCCAGCAGCCCGGGACAGGGAGGGCTACAAGAGACCCAGTACTTC. Residues: CASSPGQGGLQETQYF.

In its sample, this clone was seen once. The germline gene is not matched at one end of the junction; a read error may be the cause. The chain combines TRBV4-3 with TRBJ2-7, with a possible D match to TRBD2 (5 bases). The CDR3 sequence is 13 residues long. From germline, CDR1 is LGHNA and CDR2 YSLEER. CDR3 protein: CASNQDTSGEQYF. The DNA of the CDR3 is TGCGCCAGCAACCAAGATACTTCGGGGGAGCAGTACTTC.

The CDR3 here is CASSSYGQRKDYTF. The CDR3 DNA sequence: TGTGCCAGCAGCTCATACGGACAGAGGAAAGACTACACCTTC. V gene TRBV7-2 combines with J gene TRBJ1-2, with D perhaps matching TRBD1 (6 bases). The V gene's germline CDR1 is SGHTA and CDR2 FQGNSA. Trimming removed 4 bases at V and 10 bases at J, with 19 bases between. The CDR3 totals 14 residues. Full variable domain (rest looked up from reference TRBV7-2 and TRBJ1-2): GAGVSQSPSNKVTEKGKDVELRCDPISGHTALYWYRQSLGQGLEFLIYFQGNSAPDKSGLPSDRFSAERTGGSVSTLTIQRTQQEDSAVYLCASSSYGQRKDYTFGSGTRLTVV.

The CDR3 reads CASSLGGAYNEQFF. CDR3 coding DNA: TGTGCCAGCAGCCTCGGGGGGGCCTACAATGAGCAGTTCTTC. The chain links TRBV27 to TRBJ2-1; TRBD2 agrees at 8 bases. Germline V CDR1 and CDR2: MNHEY, SMNVEV (reference sequence). The CDR3 length is 14 residues. V shed 6 bases, J shed 2 bases, and the junction held 3 bases outside the gene matches.

This chain joins TRBV5-1 and TRBJ2-1; weak D call: TRBD1 (9 bases). Germline lookup yields CDR1 SGHRS and CDR2 YFSETQ. The V gene lost 3 bases and the J gene lost 6 bases, with 19 bases spanning the gap. The CDR3 totals 16 residues. The CDR3: CASSSNIAGQGNEQFF. The DNA of the CDR3 is TGCGCCAGCAGCTCCAATATAGCGGGACAGGGCAATGAGCAGTTCTTC.

The chain is built from TRBV19 and TRBJ2-3, with a weak D call TRBD1 (5 bases). V lost 3 bases and J 4 bases, leaving 11 bases between the germline ends. The germline V gene has CDR1 LNHDA and CDR2 SQIVND (reference sequence). The CDR3 is made up of 14 amino acids. In nucleotides, the CDR3 is TGTGCCAGTAGTATTCTTGGCAGGGCAGATACGCAGTATTTT. Translated, it gives CASSILGRADTQYF.

A few counts support this clone. V is TRBV11-2 and J is TRBJ2-6, with D possibly TRBD2 on 5 matching bases. Per the germline V gene, CDR1 is SGHAT and CDR2 is FQNNGV. CDR3 length: 18 residues. Trimming pared 0 bases from V and 0 bases from J, leaving 12 bases between. The CDR3 loop is CASSLEGGLGSGANVLTF. The CDR3 DNA is TGTGCCAGCAGCTTAGAAGGCGGGCTAGGCTCTGGGGCCAACGTCCTGACTTTC. The entire variable domain, with the rest obtained from reference TRBV11-2 and TRBJ2-6, is as follows: EAGVAQSPRYKIIEKRQSVAFWCNPISGHATLYWYQQILGQGPKLLIQFQNNGVVDDSQLPKDRFSAERLKGVDSTLKIQPAKLEDSAVYLCASSLEGGLGSGANVLTFGAGSRLTVL.

This clone was seen only a few times. CDR3 coding DNA: TGCGCCAGCAGCTTGGCAACGGCAGAGTACGGGGCTTTCTTT. This translates into CASSLATAEYGAFF. V usage is TRBV5-1 and J usage is TRBJ1-1; D remains ambiguous. This CDR3 is 14 amino acids long. The germline CDR1 and CDR2 sequences are SGHRS and YFSETQ. V lost 0 bases to trimming and J lost 11 bases, with 17 bases between them.

The chain recombines TRBV18 with TRBJ1-1; 9 bases are shared with TRBD1. The CDR3 loop spans 15 amino acids. V was clipped by 5 bases and J by 5 bases; unmatched bases: 9. CDR1 is KGHSH and CDR2 is LQKENI in the germline V gene. As DNA, the CDR3 is TGTGCCAGCTCAAGTATACAGGGGGCGGGGACTGAAGCTTTCTTT. Protein: CASSSIQGAGTEAFF.

The chain is built from TRBV5-1 and TRBJ2-6; no clear D gene. There are 16 residues in the CDR3. CDR1 is SGHRS, CDR2 YFSETQ, per germline. The germline V and J ends were trimmed by 4 bases and 0 bases, with 11 bases remaining between them. In DNA form, the CDR3 reads TGCGCCAGCAGCCCCGCTCCCAGCTCTGGGGCCAACGTCCTGACTTTC. This translates into CASSPAPSSGANVLTF.

The rearrangement uses TRBV7-2 and TRBJ1-1, with 10 bases aligning to TRBD1. V dropped 5 bases and J dropped 0; count of bases not matched to a gene: 3. The V gene's germline CDR1 is SGHTA and CDR2 FQGNSA. The CDR3 runs 15 residues. The CDR3 is CASSPDRGMNTEAFF. The CDR3 coding sequence is TGTGCCAGCAGCCCGGACAGGGGGATGAACACTGAAGCTTTCTTT.

This clone has more than one count but fewer than ten. The chain has TRBV7-2 and TRBJ2-7; 9 bases match TRBD1. From germline, CDR1 is SGHTA and CDR2 FQGNSA. This CDR3 comprises 13 residues. V dropped 7 bases and J dropped 2; count of bases not matched to a gene: 3. This CDR3 reads CASMYRGPYEQYV. The CDR3 DNA reads as TGTGCCAGCATGTACAGGGGGCCCTACGAGCAGTACGTC.

This clone appeared once. The V call is TRBV7-8, the J call TRBJ2-3; D might be TRBD2 (7 bases). Germline CDR1 and CDR2: SGHVS and FQNEAQ. The CDR3 extends over 15 amino acids. V lost 3 bases to trimming and J lost 4 bases, with 14 bases between them. CDR3 loop: CASSLLGGRSDTQYF. CDR3 nucleotides: TGTGCCAGCAGCTTGCTCGGGGGGCGCTCAGATACGCAGTATTTT.

The rearrangement links TRBV11-3 to TRBJ2-1; 7 positions match TRBD2. Germline CDR1 SGHNT, CDR2 YENEEA. The V segment lost 5 bases and the J segment 4 bases; nucleotides outside the gene matches: 5. CDR3 length equals 14 residues. The CDR3 DNA follows: TGTGCCAGCAGCCCCGGGAGGTTGTACAATGAGCAGTTCTTC. Protein product: CASSPGRLYNEQFF. Supplemented by reference TRBV11-3 and TRBJ2-1, the full variable domain reads EAGVVQSPRYKIIEKKQPVAFWCNPISGHNTLYWYLQNLGQGPELLIRYENEEAVDDSQLPKDRFSAERLKGVDSTLKIQPAELGDSAVYLCASSPGRLYNEQFFGPGTRLTVL.

CDR3 in DNA: TGTGCCAGTAGTCCAATCGACAGTCGGAACACCATATATTTT. Residues: CASSPIDSRNTIYF. This chain joins TRBV19 and TRBJ1-3; possibly TRBD1 for D (5 bases). Between the trimmed V and J ends, which lost 5 bases and 7 bases, there was a span of 15 bases. The CDR3 is 14 amino acids. CDR1 is LNHDA and CDR2 is SQIVND in the germline V gene (reference sequence).

This chain connects TRBV5-4 to TRBJ2-3, with 14 bases aligning to TRBD2. V lost 1 base, J lost 5 bases, and 3 bases stayed unmatched. Germline loops: CDR1 SGHNT, CDR2 YYREEE (reference sequence). The CDR3 covers 16 residues. CDR3 coding DNA: TGTGCCAGCAGCTTGCCCGGGACTAGCGGGAGAGATACGCAGTATTTT. Residues: CASSLPGTSGRDTQYF.

This clone was seen once. The chain is built from TRBV25-1 and TRBJ1-2, with 9 bases aligning to TRBD1. Unmatched junction bases numbered 5, after V lost 4 bases and J lost 8 bases. The length of the CDR3 is 13 residues. From germline, CDR1 is MGHDK and CDR2 SYGVNS. CDR3 amino acids: CASSVTGGSGYTF. The DNA of the CDR3 is TGTGCCAGCAGTGTGACAGGGGGTAGCGGCTACACCTTC.

In this sample, this clone turned up a few times. The CDR3 sequence: CASRTRDRVTDTQYF. DNA of the CDR3: TGTGCCAGCAGGACCCGGGACAGGGTCACAGATACGCAGTATTTT. This sequence joins TRBV7-2 and TRBJ2-3; the match to TRBD1 covers 9 bases. The CDR3 loop spans 15 amino acids. The V segment lost 6 bases and the J segment 2 bases; nucleotides outside the gene matches: 6. Germline loops: CDR1 SGHTA, CDR2 FQGNSA.

The gene calls are TRBV7-2 and TRBJ1-4, with 9 bases aligning to TRBD1. Per the germline V gene, CDR1 is SGHTA and CDR2 is FQGNSA. The CDR3 loop spans 15 amino acids. V lost 5 bases and J lost 5; bases outside the gene matches: 6. The CDR3 protein is CASSNNGQGNEKLFF. In DNA, the CDR3 is TGTGCCAGCAGCAACAATGGACAGGGGAATGAAAAACTGTTTTTT.

In this sample, this clone turned up once. A read error may account for a junction end that differs from germline. The chain employs TRBV7-7 and TRBJ2-2; TRBD2 agrees at 7 bases. Germline V CDR1 and CDR2: SSHAT, FNYEAQ (reference sequence). This CDR3 contains 14 residues. The CDR3, as DNA: TGTGCTAGCAGGCCCGGGACTACCACCGGGGAGCTGTTTTTT. It encodes CASRPGTTTGELFF.

V and J are TRBV9 and TRBJ1-5, with D hard to call. Trimming removed 0 bases at V and 5 bases at J, with 12 bases between. CDR3 length: 15 amino acids. Germline CDR1 SGDLS, CDR2 YYNGEE. This CDR3 is CASSVDGVADQPQHF. CDR3 coding DNA: TGTGCCAGCAGCGTAGACGGGGTAGCCGATCAGCCCCAGCATTTT.

This clone was seen a few times. The chain has TRBV6-1 and TRBJ1-3, with TRBD1 identical over 9 bases. V shed 6 bases and J 4 bases; nucleotides not matched to a gene: 4. The CDR3 is 14 amino acids. Germline loops: CDR1 MNHNS, CDR2 SASEGT. CDR3 in amino acids: CASRQGAEGNTIYF. DNA of the CDR3: TGTGCCAGCAGACAGGGGGCGGAAGGAAACACCATATATTTT.

This clone was recorded only once. The chain carries TRBV10-3 and TRBJ1-4; no clear D gene. Trimming cost V 3 bases and J 5 bases, with 7 bases left between them. CDR1 is ENHRY, CDR2 SYGVKD, per germline. The CDR3 is 13 amino acids. The chain's CDR3 is CAISDGENEKLFF. CDR3 coding DNA: TGTGCCATCAGTGATGGGGAGAATGAAAAACTGTTTTTT.

V usage is TRBV7-9 and J usage is TRBJ2-7; 7 bases fit TRBD1. This CDR3 has 13 residues. CDR1 and CDR2 (germline): SEHNR, FQNEAQ (reference sequence). After removal of 4 bases from V and 3 bases from J, the junction contained 3 bases not matched to a gene. CDR3 coding DNA: TGTGCCAGCAGCTGGGACAGAGACTACGAGCAGTACGTC. This sequence encodes CASSWDRDYEQYV.